Following are 17 T cell receptor beta chains from one sample sequenced in a study of blood T cells in healthy people across ages. Alongside a J-beta primer mix, a sample-barcoded 5' primer served in a second PCR lasting about 7 to 12 cycles. TCRdb itself ran the 5' RACE reads through MiXCR, one entry per CDR3 protein. The sample holds 800,000 or so distinct CDR3 sequences, 20% to 25% seen once. The same data also went into a second study, on T cells of mothers and their children.

Source material: blood. These receptors were taken from a boy aged 5-17 years in good health.

The genes are TRBV4-3 and TRBJ1-2, with 7 bases identical to TRBD1. The V gene's germline CDR1 is LGHNA and CDR2 YSLEER. The CDR3 extends over 15 amino acids. The trim removed 4 bases at V and 4 bases at J, leaving 9 bases unmatched. The CDR3 coding sequence is TGCGCCAGCAGCCGATGGAGGGGGCTCTTCTATGGCTACACCTTC. It codes for CASSRWRGLFYGYTF.

The table lists this clonotype with a few counts. The chain carries TRBV4-3 and TRBJ2-5; 12 bases line up with TRBD1. With 0 bases clipped from V and 11 bases from J, the junction kept 7 bases outside the gene matches. CDR3 length: 15 residues. CDR1 is LGHNA and CDR2 is YSLEER in the germline V gene. CDR3 DNA: TGCGCCAGCAGCCAAGAGGGGACAGGGGGCGGGGAGCAGTACTTC. Amino acids: CASSQEGTGGGEQYF.

This clonotype has more than one count but fewer than ten. V usage is TRBV7-9 and J usage is TRBJ1-1; D possibly corresponds to TRBD1 (6 bases). Deletions cut 4 bases from V and 0 bases from J, with 12 bases between. The germline V gene encodes CDR1 SEHNR and CDR2 FQNEAQ (reference sequence). The CDR3 extends over 15 amino acids. The CDR3: CASSYTGPMNTEAFF. The CDR3 nucleotides are TGTGCCAGCAGCTACACAGGGCCGATGAACACTGAAGCTTTCTTT.

The chain joins TRBV7-2 to TRBJ2-1; 12 nucleotides agree with TRBD2. The V segment lost 2 bases and the J segment 0 bases; nucleotides outside the gene matches: 8. This CDR3 is 19 amino acids long. The germline gives CDR1 SGHTA, CDR2 FQGNSA. The CDR3 coding sequence is TGTGCCAGCAGCTTACGGACTAGCGGGGTCCCAAGCTCCTACAATGAGCAGTTCTTC. Translated, it gives CASSLRTSGVPSSYNEQFF. The variable domain in full, with the rest retrieved from reference TRBV7-2 and TRBJ2-1, is GAGVSQSPSNKVTEKGKDVELRCDPISGHTALYWYRQSLGQGLEFLIYFQGNSAPDKSGLPSDRFSAERTGGSVSTLTIQRTQQEDSAVYLCASSLRTSGVPSSYNEQFFGPGTRLTVL.

This chain uses TRBV30 with TRBJ2-3; possibly TRBD1 for D (5 bases). The CDR3 spans 14 residues. Germline V gene data show CDR1 as GTSNPN and CDR2 as SVGIG (reference sequence). Trimming took off 0 bases at V and 5 bases at J, with 12 bases between the two ends. CDR3 sequence (DNA): TGTGCCTGGAGTGTACGGCAGGGTGAAGATACGCAGTATTTT. Translated, it gives CAWSVRQGEDTQYF. The variable domain in full, completed from reference TRBV30 and TRBJ2-3, reads SQTIHQWPATLVQPVGSPLSLECTVEGTSNPNLYWYRQAAGRGLQLLFYSVGIGQISSEVPQNLSASRPQDRQFILSSKKLLLSDSGFYLCAWSVRQGEDTQYFGPGTRLTVL.

This clonotype appeared a few times. The J gene is TRBJ2-7, the V gene TRBV9; 11 nucleotides agree with TRBD2. The CDR3 consists of 16 residues. Trimming cost V 3 bases and J 3 bases; bases outside gene matches: 8. Germline CDR1 reads SGDLS; CDR2 reads YYNGEE. The CDR3 sequence: CASSAGTSGKNYEQYF. The CDR3 coding sequence is TGTGCCAGCAGCGCGGGGACTAGCGGTAAGAACTACGAGCAGTACTTC.

This chain uses TRBV6-2 or TRBV6-3 with TRBJ1-1; D gene ambiguous. Germline V gene sequence: CDR1 MNHEY, CDR2 SVGEGT. The CDR3 totals 11 residues. V lost 5 bases and J lost 4, with 5 bases in between. CDR3 nucleotides: TGTGCCAGCAGTAGAAGCACTGAAGCTTTCTTT. Translating it yields CASSRSTEAFF.

The chain employs TRBV14 and TRBJ2-3; a possible D gene is TRBD2 (5 bases). The CDR3 has 15 residues. Germline loops: CDR1 SGHDN, CDR2 FVKESK. V was pared by 5 bases and J by 2 bases, with 14 bases between. Written as DNA, the CDR3 is TGTGCCAGCAGCTCCGGGGAGACCCTCACAGATACGCAGTATTTT. Its translation is CASSSGETLTDTQYF.

The rearrangement uses TRBV4-1 and TRBJ2-3; 9 bases map to TRBD1. V dropped 4 bases and J dropped 1; count of bases not matched to a gene: 6. The CDR3 has 16 residues. Per the germline V gene, CDR1 is MGHRA and CDR2 is YSYEKL. The CDR3 loop is CASSRQGQGGTDTQYF. The CDR3 region has the DNA TGCGCCAGCAGCCGGCAGGGACAGGGCGGCACAGATACGCAGTATTTT.

V is TRBV4-1 and J is TRBJ2-2; 9 bases line up with TRBD1. CDR1 is MGHRA, CDR2 YSYEKL, per germline. V gave up 4 bases and J gave up 6 bases; unmatched junction bases: 21. There are 20 residues in the CDR3. In DNA, the CDR3 is TGCGCCAGCAGCCTTTTTCCGATCAGACAGGGGGAAGGAGACTCCGGGGAGCTGTTTTTT. Protein: CASSLFPIRQGEGDSGELFF.

The gene calls are TRBV4-3 and TRBJ1-4; no reliable D call. CDR1 and CDR2 (germline): LGHNA, YSLEER. This CDR3 has 15 amino acids. Trimming removed 4 bases at V and 0 bases at J, with 9 bases between. The CDR3 DNA is TGCGCCAGCAGCCGAACCCCGTCAACTAATGAAAAACTGTTTTTT. This codes for CASSRTPSTNEKLFF.

The rearrangement joins TRBV29-1 to TRBJ2-5; D gene ambiguous. This CDR3 has 12 amino acids. The germline V and J ends were trimmed by 4 bases and 2 bases, with 8 bases remaining between them. The V gene's germline CDR1 is SQVTM and CDR2 ANQGSEA. DNA for the CDR3: TGCAGCGTTGGGCCCGTGCAAGAGACCCAGTACTTC. Encoded protein: CSVGPVQETQYF.

The gene calls are TRBV12-3 or TRBV12-4 and TRBJ1-1; 11 bases map to TRBD1. The V gene end was trimmed by 6 bases and the J gene end by 5 bases; junction bases not matched to a gene: 11. The CDR3 length is 16 residues. The CDR3 is CASSRAPGQGVTEAFF. DNA of the CDR3: TGTGCCAGCAGCAGGGCCCCGGGACAGGGGGTTACTGAAGCTTTCTTT.

The table lists this clonotype with a few counts. The chain has TRBV24-1 and TRBJ2-1; TRBD2 agrees at 8 bases. The J segment lost 4 bases and the V segment lost 2 bases, leaving 9 bases of the junction unmatched. The length of the CDR3 is 17 residues. Per the germline V gene, CDR1 is KGHDR and CDR2 is SFDVKD. The CDR3 DNA follows: TGTGCCACCAGTGATTCAACCCCTAGCGGGCATTACAATGAGCAGTTCTTC. Its translation is CATSDSTPSGHYNEQFF.

This clonotype was counted between two and nine times. The chain combines TRBV11-2 with TRBJ2-1; perhaps TRBD2 as D (6 bases). V lost 5 bases and J 2 bases, leaving 22 bases between the germline ends. Germline V CDR1 and CDR2: SGHAT, FQNNGV. The CDR3 loop spans 18 amino acids. In DNA form, the CDR3 reads TGTGCCAGCAGCACCAATGGGTGGGTAGCGGTTGCCTACAATGAGCAGTTCTTC. Translated: CASSTNGWVAVAYNEQFF.

The sample holds a few counts of this clonotype. J is TRBJ2-3 and V is TRBV4-1, with no clear D. Germline CDR1 reads MGHRA; CDR2 reads YSYEKL. The CDR3 loop spans 18 amino acids. V gave up 0 bases and J gave up 1 base, with 17 bases separating them. Here the CDR3 DNA reads TGCGCCAGCAGCCAAGATCCTCCCCTTGTTGCGGGCACAGATACGCAGTATTTT. It encodes CASSQDPPLVAGTDTQYF.

The rearrangement uses TRBV7-2 and TRBJ1-3; D possibly corresponds to TRBD1 (6 bases). Germline V gene data show CDR1 as SGHTA and CDR2 as FQGNSA. Trimming stripped 5 bases from V and 2 bases from J, with 16 bases between. CDR3 length: 16 amino acids. Here the CDR3 reads CASSSERGAAGNTIYF. CDR3 nucleotide sequence: TGTGCCAGCAGCAGCGAAAGGGGGGCCGCTGGAAACACCATATATTTT.